This passage covers 19 T cell receptor beta chains from one sample sequenced in a study of CD8 T cells in Susac syndrome. Random hexamers served to reverse transcribe roughly 0.5 to 1 ug RNA. One entry per CDR3 protein results from TCRdb running MiXCR on the immunoSEQ multiplex PCR reads. The data hold some 130,000 distinct CDR3 sequences, with around 94% observed a single time. Sample: CD4+ T cells from PBMCs. The receptors were gathered from a human donor with multiple sclerosis.

This chain links TRBV7-9 with TRBJ2-7; D is uncertain. Germline V gene data show CDR1 as SEHNR and CDR2 as FQNEAQ (reference sequence). Between the trimmed V and J ends, which lost 1 base and 3 bases, there was a span of 10 bases. The CDR3 has 14 amino acids. The CDR3 is CASSLVGSRYEQYF. CDR3 DNA: TGTGCCAGCAGCTTAGTAGGTTCTCGCTACGAGCAGTACTTC.

This clonotype was seen once. V usage is TRBV20-1 and J usage is TRBJ2-7; 13 nucleotides align to TRBD2. The CDR3 sequence is 14 residues long. In germline, CDR1 is DFQATT, CDR2 SNEGSKA (reference sequence). Trimming cost V 2 bases and J 4 bases; bases outside gene matches: 2. Written as DNA, the CDR3 is TGCAGTGCTAGACGGACTAGCGGGAGTTACGAGCAGTACTTC. It encodes CSARRTSGSYEQYF.

The V call is TRBV19, the J call TRBJ2-7; TRBD1 matches 8 bases. This CDR3 is built from 14 residues. V was pared by 5 bases and J by 0 bases, with 3 bases of the junction left unmatched. The germline CDR1 and CDR2 sequences are LNHDA and SQIVND (reference sequence). CDR3 residues: CASSPGGSSYEQYF. The CDR3, as DNA: TGTGCCAGTAGTCCAGGGGGCTCCTCCTACGAGCAGTACTTC. The entire variable domain, with the rest obtained from reference TRBV19 and TRBJ2-7, is as follows: DGGITQSPKYLFRKEGQNVTLSCEQNLNHDAMYWYRQDPGQGLRLIYYSQIVNDFQKGDIAEGYSVSREKKESFPLTVTSAQKNPTAFYLCASSPGGSSYEQYFGPGTRLTVT.

The chain carries TRBV19 and TRBJ1-5, with D uncertain. The CDR3 is 12 amino acids. V gave up 6 bases and J gave up 5 bases, with 8 bases separating them. Germline CDR1 LNHDA, CDR2 SQIVND (reference sequence). CDR3: CASRDGYQPQHF. CDR3 bases: TGTGCCAGTAGGGACGGGTATCAGCCCCAGCATTTT.

The chain employs TRBV13 and TRBJ2-7; D is uncertain. Deletions cut 5 bases from V and 5 bases from J, with 16 bases between. From germline, CDR1 is PRHDT and CDR2 FYEKMQ (reference sequence). This CDR3 comprises 14 residues. In DNA form, the CDR3 reads TGTGCCAGCAGCACCTCCGGGCCCCTCGACGAGCAGTACTTC. Translation: CASSTSGPLDEQYF.

The chain has TRBV29-1 and TRBJ1-2; D is unclear. Per the germline V gene, CDR1 is SQVTM and CDR2 is ANQGSEA. Trimming removed 7 bases at V and 2 bases at J, with 11 bases between. The CDR3 is 12 amino acids. The CDR3 bases are TGCAGCGCCTCGAGGAGCAACTATGGCTACACCTTC. Translation gives CSASRSNYGYTF.

The chain recombines TRBV30 with TRBJ1-5; 7 nucleotides line up with TRBD1. The V segment lost 3 bases and the J segment 4 bases; nucleotides outside the gene matches: 9. The germline CDR1 and CDR2 sequences are GTSNPN and SVGIG (reference sequence). The CDR3 totals 15 residues. CDR3 residues: CAWSPFDRENQPQHF. CDR3 DNA: TGTGCCTGGAGCCCGTTTGACAGGGAGAATCAGCCCCAGCATTTT. The full variable domain, in which reference TRBV30 and TRBJ1-5 provide the parts outside the CDR3, is SQTIHQWPATLVQPVGSPLSLECTVEGTSNPNLYWYRQAAGRGLQLLFYSVGIGQISSEVPQNLSASRPQDRQFILSSKKLLLSDSGFYLCAWSPFDRENQPQHFGDGTRLSIL.

The J gene is TRBJ1-5, the V gene TRBV28; 10 nucleotides align to TRBD1. CDR1 is MDHEN and CDR2 is SYDVKM in the germline V gene. This CDR3 has 14 amino acids. With V trimmed by 5 bases and J by 7 bases, 5 bases remained unmatched. The DNA of the CDR3 is TGTGCCAGCAGTCACCGGGACAGGGGACAGCCCCAGCATTTT. Its protein product is CASSHRDRGQPQHF.

This sequence joins TRBV5-8 and TRBJ1-2; no definite D call. The CDR3 contains 11 residues. The ends were cut back, 3 bases at V and 10 bases at J, with 10 bases in the middle. Germline V gene sequence: CDR1 SGHTS, CDR2 YDEGEE. The CDR3 loop reads CASSYWTDYTF. CDR3 sequence (DNA): TGTGCCAGCAGCTATTGGACCGACTACACCTTC.

The chain couples TRBV5-1 to TRBJ2-2; tentatively, D is TRBD1 (7 bases). Between the trimmed V and J ends, which lost 0 bases and 2 bases, there was a span of 11 bases. In germline, CDR1 is SGHRS, CDR2 YFSETQ. This CDR3 is 16 amino acids long. The CDR3 DNA reads TGCGCCAGCAGCTTGGGACAGGGAGGAAACACCGGGGAGCTGTTTTTT. Residues: CASSLGQGGNTGELFF.

The chain links TRBV12-3 or TRBV12-4 to TRBJ1-5; 9 bases are a match to TRBD1. The CDR3 covers 14 residues. The junction had 4 bases not matched to a gene; V was cut back by 6 bases and J by 4 bases. CDR3 loop: CASRRTGENQPQHF. CDR3 in DNA: TGTGCCAGCAGGAGGACAGGGGAAAATCAGCCCCAGCATTTT.

The rearrangement links TRBV5-4 to TRBJ2-7; D is possibly TRBD1 (5 bases). CDR1 and CDR2 (germline): SGHNT, YYREEE (reference sequence). V was pared by 5 bases and J by 2 bases, with 11 bases between. This CDR3 has 13 amino acids. As DNA, the CDR3 is TGTGCCAGCAGGTCTGCAGGGACCTACGAGCAGTACTTC. Amino acids: CASRSAGTYEQYF.

The chain combines TRBV6-5 with TRBJ1-2, with a tentative D call TRBD1 (5 bases). Germline V gene lookup returns CDR1 MNHEY and CDR2 SVGAGI. The CDR3 is made up of 18 amino acids. V lost 2 bases and J 1 base, leaving 20 bases between the germline ends. CDR3: CASSYLGRARGINYGYTF. CDR3 sequence (DNA): TGTGCCAGCAGTTACCTGGGCAGGGCGAGAGGGATTAACTATGGCTACACCTTC.

The chain combines TRBV30 with TRBJ1-1; D unclear. Deletions cut 4 bases from V and 3 bases from J, with 6 bases between. The CDR3 is 11 residues long. The germline V gene encodes CDR1 GTSNPN and CDR2 SVGIG (reference sequence). CDR3 bases: TGTGCCTGGAATGGGGACACTGAAGCTTTCTTT. It specifies CAWNGDTEAFF.

CDR3 in DNA: TGTGCCAGCAGCCGAAACGGGGGACTAAACATTCAGTACTTC. It is translated as CASSRNGGLNIQYF. The J gene is TRBJ2-4, the V gene TRBV7-2; tentative D call: TRBD2 (6 bases). CDR3 length: 14 residues. V gave up 5 bases and J gave up 6 bases, with 14 bases separating them. CDR1 is SGHTA and CDR2 is FQGNSA in the germline V gene.

This chain joins TRBV7-9 and TRBJ1-3, with D tentatively TRBD1 (6 bases). CDR3 size: 19 residues. V was trimmed by 2 bases and J by 3 bases, leaving 23 bases between them. Germline CDR1 and CDR2: SEHNR and FQNEAQ (reference sequence). CDR3 DNA sequence: TGTGCCAGCAGCTTACCGTTAACCCAACAGGGACATATTGGAAACACCATATATTTT. Its translation: CASSLPLTQQGHIGNTIYF.

The sample holds one count of this clonotype. The chain is built from TRBV6-5 and TRBJ2-7, with 12 nucleotides matching TRBD2. The CDR3 has 17 residues. With V trimmed by 0 bases and J by 7 bases, 10 bases remained unmatched. Germline CDR1 is MNHEY and CDR2 is SVGAGI. The DNA for the CDR3 is TGTGCCAGCAGTTACTCCGGTCTAGCGGGGGGGGCTAGGGAGCAGTACTTC. Translated, it gives CASSYSGLAGGAREQYF.

This clonotype has only one observation. The chain has TRBV29-1 and TRBJ1-1; maybe TRBD1 (6 bases). CDR1 SQVTM and CDR2 ANQGSEA come from the germline V gene. V shed 8 bases and J shed 5 bases, with 12 bases lying between them. CDR3 length: 11 amino acids. CDR3 region: CSIQGGTEAFF. As DNA, the CDR3 is TGCAGCATACAGGGAGGGACTGAAGCTTTCTTT.

The chain carries TRBV7-2 and TRBJ2-5; D gene unclear. CDR1 SGHTA and CDR2 FQGNSA come from the germline V gene. The CDR3 covers 16 residues. Trimming took off 5 bases at V and 4 bases at J, with 20 bases between the two ends. In DNA, the CDR3 is TGTGCCAGCAGCCCCGACCCTCAACGGGCCCGAGAGACCCAGTACTTC. Protein sequence: CASSPDPQRARETQYF.